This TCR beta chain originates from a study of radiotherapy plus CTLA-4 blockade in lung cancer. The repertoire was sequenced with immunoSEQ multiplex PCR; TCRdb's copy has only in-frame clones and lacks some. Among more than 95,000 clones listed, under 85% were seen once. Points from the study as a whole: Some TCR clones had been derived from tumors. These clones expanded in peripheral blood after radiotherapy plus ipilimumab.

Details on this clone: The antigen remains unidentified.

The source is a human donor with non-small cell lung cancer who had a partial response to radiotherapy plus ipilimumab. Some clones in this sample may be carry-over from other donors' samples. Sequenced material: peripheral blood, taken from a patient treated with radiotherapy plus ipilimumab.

The CDR3 nucleotides are TGTGCCAGCAGTTACACGACAGGGACTGGAAACACCATATATTTT. Its protein is CASSYTTGTGNTIYF. The V gene is TRBV6-5, the J gene TRBJ1-3; 7 nucleotides match TRBD1. CDR1 and CDR2 (germline): MNHEY, SVGAGI. V dropped 2 bases and J dropped 2; count of bases not matched to a gene: 3. There are 15 residues in the CDR3.